This T cell receptor beta chain comes out of a study of blood T cell repertoires in COVID-19. About the research overall: T cells, B-cell-depleted T cells, or PBMCs supplied cDNA or gDNA.

This CDR3 has 15 residues. CDR1 is KGHDR and CDR2 is SFDVKD in the germline V gene. The trim removed 7 bases at V and 5 bases at J, leaving 7 bases unmatched. How the authors handled the data: Counts of nucleated cells, estimated from reference gene primer amplification, were obtained. Assay used: immunoSEQ multiplex PCR; TCRdb lists only in-frame clones, some missing. D and trimming were read from the DNA, whereas the V and J calls and clone size are those reported in that table. The repertoire has about 200,000 clones, around nine tenths of them found once; the top ten carry about 7%. The TCR originated in a man between 35 and 55 years old with acute or convalescent COVID-19. The chain links TRBV24-1 to TRBJ2-3, with 11 bases aligning to TRBD1. Input material: peripheral blood. DNA for the CDR3: TGTGCCACCAGCCGGGGACAGGGGGGACAAGATACGCAGTATTTT. This encodes CATSRGQGGQDTQYF.